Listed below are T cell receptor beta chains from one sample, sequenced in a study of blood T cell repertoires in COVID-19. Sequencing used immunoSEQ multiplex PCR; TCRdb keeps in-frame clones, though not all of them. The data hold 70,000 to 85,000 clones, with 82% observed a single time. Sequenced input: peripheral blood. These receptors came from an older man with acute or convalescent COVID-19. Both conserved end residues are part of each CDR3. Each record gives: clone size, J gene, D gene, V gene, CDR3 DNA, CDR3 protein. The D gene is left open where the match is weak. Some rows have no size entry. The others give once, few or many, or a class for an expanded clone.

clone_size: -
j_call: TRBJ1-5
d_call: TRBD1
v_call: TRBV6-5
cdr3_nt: TGTGCCAGCAGTGACTCCGGGACAGGGGCTCAGCCCCAGCATTTT
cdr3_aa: CASSDSGTGAQPQHF

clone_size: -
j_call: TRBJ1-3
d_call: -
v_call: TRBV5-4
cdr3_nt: TGTGCCAGCAGCTTTCCAGGGGAGAGAAACACCATATATTTT
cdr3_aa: CASSFPGERNTIYF

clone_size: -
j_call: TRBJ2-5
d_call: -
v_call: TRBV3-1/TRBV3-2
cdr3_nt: TGTGCCAGCAGCCAAGATTTGCTACTCCGAGGGACCCAGTACTTC
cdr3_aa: CASSQDLLLRGTQYF

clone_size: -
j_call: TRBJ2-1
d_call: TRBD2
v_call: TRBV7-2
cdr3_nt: TGTGCCAGCAGCCTAGGACTAGCTCCTAATGAGCAGTTCTTC
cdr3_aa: CASSLGLAPNEQFF

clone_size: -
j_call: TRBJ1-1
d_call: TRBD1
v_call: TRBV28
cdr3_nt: TGTGCCAGCAGTCCGGGGACAGCGAACACTGAAGCTTTCTTT
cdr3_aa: CASSPGTANTEAFF

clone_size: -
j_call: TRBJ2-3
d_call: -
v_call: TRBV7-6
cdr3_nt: TGTGCCAGCAGCTTAGCGGGGGGGCAGGGTAGGACAGATACGCAGTATTTT
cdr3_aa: CASSLAGGQGRTDTQYF

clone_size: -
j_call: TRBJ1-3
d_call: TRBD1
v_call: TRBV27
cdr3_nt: TGTGCCAGCAGTCTAACAGGGGGCTCTGGAAACACCATATATTTT
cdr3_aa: CASSLTGGSGNTIYF

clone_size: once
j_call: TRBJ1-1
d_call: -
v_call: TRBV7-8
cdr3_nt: TGTGCCAGCAGCTTGAACAGGGACGCTGAAGCTTTCTTT
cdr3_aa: CASSLNRDAEAFF

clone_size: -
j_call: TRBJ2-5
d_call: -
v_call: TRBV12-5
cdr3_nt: TGTGCTAGTGGTTTGGGGGCCGGAGAGACCCAGTACTTC
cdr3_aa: CASGLGAGETQYF

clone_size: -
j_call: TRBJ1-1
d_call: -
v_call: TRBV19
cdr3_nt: TGTGCCAGTAGTATGATCCGGGACACTGAAGCTTTCTTT
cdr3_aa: CASSMIRDTEAFF

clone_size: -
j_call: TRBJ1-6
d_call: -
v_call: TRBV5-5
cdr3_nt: TGTGCCAGCAGCTTGGCTCCGGGGAACTATAATTCACCCCTCCACTTT
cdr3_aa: CASSLAPGNYNSPLHF

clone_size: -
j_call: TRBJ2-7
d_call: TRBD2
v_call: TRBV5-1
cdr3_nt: TGCGCCAGCAGCCTGGCTAGCGGGGCCGAGCAGTACTTC
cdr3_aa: CASSLASGAEQYF

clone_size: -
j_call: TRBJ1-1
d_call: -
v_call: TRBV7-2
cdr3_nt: TGTGCCAGCAGCCCCCGCAGGGGTAGGGCCACTGAAGCTTTCTTT
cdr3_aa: CASSPRRGRATEAFF

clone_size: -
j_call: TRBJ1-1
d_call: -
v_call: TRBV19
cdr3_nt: TGTGCCAGTAGTCCGCCCGGATCCAGGGGAGACCGCACTGAAGCTTTCTTT
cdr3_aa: CASSPPGSRGDRTEAFF